This T cell receptor (beta chain) stems from a study of blood T cell repertoires in COVID-19. Only one count was recorded for this clone. The sample carries other DNA sequences with the same CDR3. The study assigned cohorts using participant-reported clinical history. In germline, CDR1 is MGHRA, CDR2 YSYEKL. This CDR3 region has 15 residues. The V and J ends lost 1 base and 4 bases respectively, with 14 bases between them. Sequencing used immunoSEQ multiplex PCR; TCRdb keeps in-frame clones, though not all of them. The top ten clones hold less than 2% of a sample with about 290,000 clones, approximately 88% of them seen once.

Source material: PBMCs or T cells enriched from blood (not recorded which). The TCR was taken from a woman between 40 and 50 years old who had recovered from COVID-19. V usage is TRBV4-1 and J usage is TRBJ2-7; weak D call: TRBD2 (5 bases). The CDR3 DNA follows: TGCGCCAGCAGCCAAGTCGGCGGGCGTGTATACGAGCAGTACTTC. It specifies CASSQVGGRVYEQYF.